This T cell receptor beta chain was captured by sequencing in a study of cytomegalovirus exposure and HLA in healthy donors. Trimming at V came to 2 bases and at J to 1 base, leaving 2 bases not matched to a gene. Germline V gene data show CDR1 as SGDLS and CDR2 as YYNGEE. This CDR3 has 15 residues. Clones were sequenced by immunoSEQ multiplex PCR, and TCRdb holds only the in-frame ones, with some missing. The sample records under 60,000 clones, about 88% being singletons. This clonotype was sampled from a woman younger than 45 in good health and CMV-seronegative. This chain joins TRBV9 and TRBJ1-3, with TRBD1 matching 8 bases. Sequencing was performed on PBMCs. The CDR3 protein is CASSVDRGSGNTIYF. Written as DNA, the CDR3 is TGTGCCAGCAGCGTCGACAGGGGATCTGGAAACACCATATATTTT.